This T cell receptor (beta chain) was found in a study of T cell changes during pregnancy in multiple sclerosis. Trimming cost V 0 bases and J 8 bases; bases outside gene matches: 14. The length of the CDR3 is 17 residues. CDR1 SNHLY and CDR2 FYNNEI come from the germline V gene. Here immunoSEQ multiplex PCR was the method, and the copy in TCRdb shows in-frame clones only, minus some. Altogether 80,000 to 100,000 clones are present, over 85% being singletons, with the ten largest covering 0.99%. This specimen consisted of peripheral blood, obtained after pregnancy. The chain has TRBV2 and TRBJ1-2, with TRBD1 matching over 8 bases. The receptor was isolated from a female donor with multiple sclerosis, enrolled in a pregnancy study. CDR3 nucleotides: TGTGCCAGCAGTGAAGCCCCTATATTGACAGGGGTGGAGGGCTACACCTTC. Its translation: CASSEAPILTGVEGYTF.